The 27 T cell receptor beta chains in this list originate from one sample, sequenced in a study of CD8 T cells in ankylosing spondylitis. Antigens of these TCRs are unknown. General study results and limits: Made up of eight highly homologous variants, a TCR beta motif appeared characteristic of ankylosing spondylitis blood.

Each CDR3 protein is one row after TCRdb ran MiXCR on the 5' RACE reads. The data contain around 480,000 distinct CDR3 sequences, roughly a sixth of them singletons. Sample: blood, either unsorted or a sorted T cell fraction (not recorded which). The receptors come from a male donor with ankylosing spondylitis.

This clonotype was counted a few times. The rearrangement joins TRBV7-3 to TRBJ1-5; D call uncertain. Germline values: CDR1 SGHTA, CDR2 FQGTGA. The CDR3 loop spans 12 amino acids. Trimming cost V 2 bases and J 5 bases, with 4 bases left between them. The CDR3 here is CASSLQDQPQHF. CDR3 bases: TGTGCCAGCAGCTTACAGGATCAGCCCCAGCATTTT. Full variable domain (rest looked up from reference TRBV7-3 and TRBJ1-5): GAGVSQTPSNKVTEKGKYVELRCDPISGHTALYWYRQSLGQGPEFLIYFQGTGAADDSGLPNDRFFAVRPEGSVSTLKIQRTERGDSAVYLCASSLQDQPQHFGDGTRLSIL.

The CDR3 region has the DNA TGTGCCAGCAGCTTAGCGGGGGGCCGCCTCACAGATACGCAGTATTTT. Its protein product is CASSLAGGRLTDTQYF. The chain uses TRBV11-2 and TRBJ2-3; possibly TRBD2 for D (7 bases). Germline assignment: CDR1 SGHAT and CDR2 FQNNGV. CDR3 length: 16 amino acids. The ends were cut back, 1 base at V and 2 bases at J, with 13 bases in the middle.

CDR3 coding DNA: TGTGCCAGCAGTCCTGGGACTAGCGCAAACAATGAGCAGTTCTTC. Amino acid sequence: CASSPGTSANNEQFF. V and J are TRBV27 and TRBJ2-1; 10 bases agree with TRBD2. Germline CDR1 and CDR2: MNHEY and SMNVEV (reference sequence). V lost 5 bases and J lost 5; bases outside the gene matches: 6. This CDR3 is built from 15 residues.

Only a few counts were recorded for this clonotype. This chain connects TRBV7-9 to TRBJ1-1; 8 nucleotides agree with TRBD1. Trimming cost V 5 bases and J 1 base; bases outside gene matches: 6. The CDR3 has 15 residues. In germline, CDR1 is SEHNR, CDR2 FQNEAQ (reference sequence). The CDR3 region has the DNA TGTGCCAGCAGCCCGGGGACAGGCCCGAACACTGAAGCTTTCTTT. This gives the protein CASSPGTGPNTEAFF. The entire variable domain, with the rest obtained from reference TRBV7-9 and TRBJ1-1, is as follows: DTGVSQNPRHKITKRGQNVTFRCDPISEHNRLYWYRQTLGQGPEFLTYFQNEAQLEKSRLLSDRFSAERPKGSFSTLEIQRTEQGDSAMYLCASSPGTGPNTEAFFGQGTRLTVV.

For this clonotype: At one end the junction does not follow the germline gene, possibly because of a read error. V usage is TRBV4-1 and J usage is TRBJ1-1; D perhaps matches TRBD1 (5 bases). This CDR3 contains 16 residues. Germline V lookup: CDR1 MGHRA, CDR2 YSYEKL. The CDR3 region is CASSQAAGNMNTGAFF. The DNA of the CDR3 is TGCGCCAGCAGCCAAGCGGCAGGGAATATGAACACTGGAGCTTTCTTT.

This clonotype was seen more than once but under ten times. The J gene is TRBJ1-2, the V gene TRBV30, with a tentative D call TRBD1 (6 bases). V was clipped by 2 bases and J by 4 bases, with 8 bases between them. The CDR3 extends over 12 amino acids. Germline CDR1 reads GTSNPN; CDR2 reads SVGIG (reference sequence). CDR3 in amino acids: CAWSWGAYGYTF. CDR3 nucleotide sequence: TGTGCCTGGAGTTGGGGGGCCTATGGCTACACCTTC.

The CDR3 bases are TGCAGCGGAACCAGAGGGGCGGGGGAAAAACTGTTTTTT. As protein: CSGTRGAGEKLFF. The V gene is TRBV29-1, the J gene TRBJ1-4; the D gene is possibly TRBD1 (5 bases). Per germline, CDR1 SQVTM and CDR2 ANQGSEA. The V gene lost 7 bases and the J gene lost 8 bases, with 17 bases spanning the gap. The length of the CDR3 is 13 residues. The variable domain in full, with the rest retrieved from reference TRBV29-1 and TRBJ1-4, is SAVISQKPSRDICQRGTSLTIQCQVDSQVTMMFWYRQQPGQSLTLIATANQGSEATYESGFVIDKFPISRPNLTFSTLTVSNMSPEDSSIYLCSGTRGAGEKLFFGSGTQLSVL.

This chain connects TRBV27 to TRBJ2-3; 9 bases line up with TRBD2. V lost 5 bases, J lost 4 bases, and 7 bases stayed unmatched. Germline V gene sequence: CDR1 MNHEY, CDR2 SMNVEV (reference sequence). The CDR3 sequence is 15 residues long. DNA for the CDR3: TGTGCCAGCAGTGATAGCGGGAGTCTCTCAGATACGCAGTATTTT. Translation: CASSDSGSLSDTQYF.

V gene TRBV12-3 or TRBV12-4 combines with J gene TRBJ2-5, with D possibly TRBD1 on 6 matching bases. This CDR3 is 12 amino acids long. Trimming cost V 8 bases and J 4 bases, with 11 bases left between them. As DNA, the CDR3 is TGTGCCAGCGGGACAATGATAGAGACCCAGTACTTC. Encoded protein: CASGTMIETQYF.

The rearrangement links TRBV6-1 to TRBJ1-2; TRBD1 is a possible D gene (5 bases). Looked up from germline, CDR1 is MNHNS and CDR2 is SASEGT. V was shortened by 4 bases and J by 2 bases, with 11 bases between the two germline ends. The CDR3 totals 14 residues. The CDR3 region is CASSAPGRNYGYTF. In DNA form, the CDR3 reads TGTGCCAGCAGTGCCCCAGGGAGGAACTATGGCTACACCTTC.

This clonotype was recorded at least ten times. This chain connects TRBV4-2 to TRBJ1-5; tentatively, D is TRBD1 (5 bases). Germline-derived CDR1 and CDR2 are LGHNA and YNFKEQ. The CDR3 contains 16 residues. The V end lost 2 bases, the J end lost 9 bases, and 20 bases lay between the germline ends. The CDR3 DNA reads TGTGCCAGCAGCCAAAGTCTGGGGGTGAGTTCTTCGCCCCAGCATTTT. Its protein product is CASSQSLGVSSSPQHF.

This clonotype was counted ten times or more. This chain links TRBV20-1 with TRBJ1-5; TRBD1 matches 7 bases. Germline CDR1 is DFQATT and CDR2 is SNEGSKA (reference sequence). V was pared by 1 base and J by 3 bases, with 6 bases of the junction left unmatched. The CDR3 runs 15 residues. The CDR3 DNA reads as TGCAGTGCTAGAGGTTGGACAGGCGACAATCAGCCCCAGCATTTT. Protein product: CSARGWTGDNQPQHF.

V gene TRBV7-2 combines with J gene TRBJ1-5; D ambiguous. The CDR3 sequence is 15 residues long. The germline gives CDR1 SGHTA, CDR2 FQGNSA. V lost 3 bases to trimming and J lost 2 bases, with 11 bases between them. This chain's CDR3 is CASSFEGFGNQPQHF. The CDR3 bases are TGTGCCAGCAGCTTTGAGGGTTTCGGCAATCAGCCCCAGCATTTT. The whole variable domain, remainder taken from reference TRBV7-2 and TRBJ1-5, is GAGVSQSPSNKVTEKGKDVELRCDPISGHTALYWYRQSLGQGLEFLIYFQGNSAPDKSGLPSDRFSAERTGGSVSTLTIQRTQQEDSAVYLCASSFEGFGNQPQHFGDGTRLSIL.

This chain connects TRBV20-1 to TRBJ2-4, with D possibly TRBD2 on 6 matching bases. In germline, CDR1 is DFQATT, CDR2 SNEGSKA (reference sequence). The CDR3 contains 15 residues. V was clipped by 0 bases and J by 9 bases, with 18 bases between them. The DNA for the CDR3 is TGCAGTGCTAGAGATGGAACTAGCCCCCAAATCATTCAGTACTTC. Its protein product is CSARDGTSPQIIQYF.

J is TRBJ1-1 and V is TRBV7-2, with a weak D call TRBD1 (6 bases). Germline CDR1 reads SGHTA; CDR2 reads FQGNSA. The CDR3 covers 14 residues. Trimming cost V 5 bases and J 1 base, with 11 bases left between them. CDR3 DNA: TGTGCCAGCAGCCCTACAGGGAGGAACACTGAAGCTTTCTTT. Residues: CASSPTGRNTEAFF.

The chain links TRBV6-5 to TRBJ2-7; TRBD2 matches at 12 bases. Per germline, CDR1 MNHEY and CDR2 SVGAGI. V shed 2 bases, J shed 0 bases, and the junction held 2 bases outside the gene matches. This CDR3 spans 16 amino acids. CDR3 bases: TGTGCCAGCAGTTACAGACTAGCGGGAGTCTCCTACGAGCAGTACTTC. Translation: CASSYRLAGVSYEQYF.

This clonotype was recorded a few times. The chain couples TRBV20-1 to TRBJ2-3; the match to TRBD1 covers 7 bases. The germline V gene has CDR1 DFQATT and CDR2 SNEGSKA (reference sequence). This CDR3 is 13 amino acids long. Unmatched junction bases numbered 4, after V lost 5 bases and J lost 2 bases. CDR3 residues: CSAQGQYTDTQYF. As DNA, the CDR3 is TGCAGTGCTCAGGGACAGTACACAGATACGCAGTATTTT.

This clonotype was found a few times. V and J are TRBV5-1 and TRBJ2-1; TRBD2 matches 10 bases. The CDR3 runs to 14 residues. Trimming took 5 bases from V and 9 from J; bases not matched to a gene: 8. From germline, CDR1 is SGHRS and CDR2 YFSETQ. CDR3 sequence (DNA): TGCGCCAGCAGGCCCGGGACTAGCGAGGTTGAGCAGTTCTTC. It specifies CASRPGTSEVEQFF.

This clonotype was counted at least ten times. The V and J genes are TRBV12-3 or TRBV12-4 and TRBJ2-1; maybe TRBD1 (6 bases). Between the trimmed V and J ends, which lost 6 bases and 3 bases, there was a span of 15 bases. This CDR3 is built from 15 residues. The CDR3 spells CASSARQDNYNEQFF. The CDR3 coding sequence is TGTGCCAGCAGCGCAAGACAGGACAACTACAATGAGCAGTTCTTC.

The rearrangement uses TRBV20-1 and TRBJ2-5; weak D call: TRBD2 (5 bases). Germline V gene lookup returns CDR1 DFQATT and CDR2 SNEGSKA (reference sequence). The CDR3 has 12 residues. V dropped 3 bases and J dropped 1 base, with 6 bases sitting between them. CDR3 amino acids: CSASTSQETQYF. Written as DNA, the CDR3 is TGCAGTGCTAGTACTAGCCAAGAGACCCAGTACTTC.

This CDR3 is CATSVAGTSEYNEQFF. CDR3 coding DNA: TGTGCCACCAGTGTCGCCGGGACTAGCGAATACAATGAGCAGTTCTTC. V gene TRBV24-1 combines with J gene TRBJ2-1; TRBD2 matches 10 bases. V shed 5 bases and J 4 bases; nucleotides not matched to a gene: 7. CDR3 length: 16 residues. Looked up from germline, CDR1 is KGHDR and CDR2 is SFDVKD.

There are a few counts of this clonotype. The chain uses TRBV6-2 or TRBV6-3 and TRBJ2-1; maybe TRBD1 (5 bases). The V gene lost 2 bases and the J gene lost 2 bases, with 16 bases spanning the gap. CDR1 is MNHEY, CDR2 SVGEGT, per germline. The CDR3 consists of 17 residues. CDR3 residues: CASSYPLTGTTYNEQFF. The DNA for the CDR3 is TGTGCCAGCAGTTACCCGTTAACAGGAACCACCTACAATGAGCAGTTCTTC.

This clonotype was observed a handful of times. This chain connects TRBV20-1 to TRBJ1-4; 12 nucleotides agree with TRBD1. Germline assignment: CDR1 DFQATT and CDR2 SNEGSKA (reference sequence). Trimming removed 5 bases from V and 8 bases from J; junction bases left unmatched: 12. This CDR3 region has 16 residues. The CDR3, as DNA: TGCAGTGCTCCGTCCCGGGACAGGGGGCGCATAGAAAAACTGTTTTTT. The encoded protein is CSAPSRDRGRIEKLFF.

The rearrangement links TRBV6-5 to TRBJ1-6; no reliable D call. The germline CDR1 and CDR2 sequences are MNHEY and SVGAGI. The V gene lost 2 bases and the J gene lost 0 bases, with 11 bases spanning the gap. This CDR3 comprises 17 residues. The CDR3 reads CASSYLGPSSYNSPLHF. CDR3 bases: TGTGCCAGCAGTTACCTAGGGCCGAGCTCCTATAATTCACCCCTCCACTTT.

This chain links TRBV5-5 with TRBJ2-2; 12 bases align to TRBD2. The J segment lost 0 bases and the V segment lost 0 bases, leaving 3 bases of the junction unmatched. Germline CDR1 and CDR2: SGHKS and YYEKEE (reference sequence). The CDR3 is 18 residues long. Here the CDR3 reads CASSLELAGGTNTGELFF. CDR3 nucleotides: TGTGCCAGCAGCTTGGAACTAGCGGGGGGTACGAACACCGGGGAGCTGTTTTTT.

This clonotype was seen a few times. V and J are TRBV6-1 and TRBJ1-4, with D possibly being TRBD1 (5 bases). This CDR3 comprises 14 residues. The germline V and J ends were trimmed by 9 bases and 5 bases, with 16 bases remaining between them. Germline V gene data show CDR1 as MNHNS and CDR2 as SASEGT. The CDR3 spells CASRPGPNNEKLFF. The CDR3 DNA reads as TGTGCCAGTAGACCGGGACCTAACAATGAAAAACTGTTTTTT.

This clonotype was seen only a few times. CDR3 protein: CASSFGHAGGQDTQYF. CDR3 DNA sequence: TGCGCCAGCAGCTTTGGTCACGCGGGGGGGCAAGATACGCAGTATTTT. The J gene is TRBJ2-3, the V gene TRBV5-1; TRBD2 matches 9 bases. This CDR3 has 16 residues. With 2 bases clipped from V and 5 bases from J, the junction kept 9 bases outside the gene matches. CDR1 is SGHRS and CDR2 is YFSETQ in the germline V gene.